These 32 T cell receptor beta chains came from one sample sequenced in a study of T cell responses to AZD1222 COVID-19 vaccine. Some clones are missing from TCRdb's copy, which holds only in-frame ones; the method was immunoSEQ multiplex PCR. This table has tens of thousands of clones, 81% appearing once. This specimen was peripheral blood, taken 28 days after the second AZD1222 dose. The receptors originated from an adult who received the AZD1222 COVID-19 vaccine.

In DNA form, the CDR3 reads TGCGCCAGCAGCCAAGATTTAGGGGAAGGCTACACCTTC. Protein sequence: CASSQDLGEGYTF. The chain links TRBV4-3 to TRBJ1-2, with a tentative D call TRBD1 (5 bases). CDR1 and CDR2 (germline): LGHNA, YSLEER. The V and J ends lost 0 bases and 8 bases respectively, with 10 bases between them. There are 13 residues in the CDR3.

CDR3 residues: CASSQDVKEKLFF. Written as DNA, the CDR3 is TGCGCCAGCAGCCAAGATGTTAAGGAAAAACTGTTTTTT. The chain is built from TRBV4-3 and TRBJ1-4; D remains ambiguous. With 0 bases removed from V and 8 bases from J, the gap between germline ends came to 7 bases. The V gene's germline CDR1 is LGHNA and CDR2 YSLEER. This CDR3 region has 13 residues.

The chain has TRBV10-2 and TRBJ2-1; 13 bases are shared with TRBD2. From germline, CDR1 is WSHSY and CDR2 SAAADI. The ends lost 3 bases at V and 2 bases at J; junction bases unmatched: 1. The CDR3 has 16 residues. CDR3 sequence (DNA): TGCGCCAGCAGTGATACTAGCGGGAGGGCCTACAATGAGCAGTTCTTC. Its translation: CASSDTSGRAYNEQFF.

The genes are TRBV5-4 and TRBJ2-1; TRBD1 is a possible D gene (5 bases). In germline, CDR1 is SGHNT, CDR2 YYREEE (reference sequence). Trimming took 4 bases from V and 8 from J, leaving 19 bases between them. The CDR3 is made up of 15 amino acids. The CDR3 DNA follows: TGTGCCAGCAGCGCCCGGGCCCTGGACATAGATGAGCAGTTCTTC. Its protein product is CASSARALDIDEQFF.

The chain employs TRBV7-2 and TRBJ1-4, with D unclear. CDR1 is SGHTA and CDR2 is FQGNSA in the germline V gene. The CDR3 is 14 amino acids. V was clipped by 3 bases and J by 2 bases, with 7 bases between them. The CDR3 loop reads CASSFLGTNEKLFF. CDR3 coding DNA: TGTGCCAGCAGCTTCTTAGGTACTAATGAAAAACTGTTTTTT. The full variable domain, rest sourced from reference TRBV7-2 and TRBJ1-4, is GAGVSQSPSNKVTEKGKDVELRCDPISGHTALYWYRQSLGQGLEFLIYFQGNSAPDKSGLPSDRFSAERTGGSVSTLTIQRTQQEDSAVYLCASSFLGTNEKLFFGSGTQLSVL.

V is TRBV2 and J is TRBJ2-2; possible D gene TRBD1, 5 bases. CDR1 is SNHLY, CDR2 FYNNEI, per germline. Trimming removed 2 bases from V and 10 bases from J, with 14 bases in between. The CDR3 runs 14 residues. Here the CDR3 DNA reads TGTGCCAGCAGTGAATACAGGTGGAGTCAGGAGCTGTTTTTT. As protein: CASSEYRWSQELFF.

This sequence joins TRBV30 and TRBJ2-7, with 12 bases that match TRBD1. Germline V CDR1 and CDR2: GTSNPN, SVGIG (reference sequence). V lost 1 base and J lost 2; bases outside the gene matches: 6. The CDR3 has 16 residues. The CDR3: CAWSGGTGGSPYEQYF. CDR3 nucleotide sequence: TGTGCCTGGAGTGGGGGGACAGGGGGCTCCCCCTACGAGCAGTACTTC.

V is TRBV9 and J is TRBJ2-2; weak D call: TRBD2 (5 bases). This CDR3 is 17 amino acids long. V dropped 0 bases and J dropped 6 bases, with 18 bases sitting between them. Looked up from germline, CDR1 is SGDLS and CDR2 is YYNGEE. The CDR3 DNA sequence: TGTGCCAGCAGCGTAGCCACGGGGTTTGTCGAGCCCGGGGAGCTGTTTTTT. Its protein is CASSVATGFVEPGELFF.

CDR3 region: CATKGVEADTQYF. For the CDR3, the DNA is TGTGCCACTAAGGGGGTCGAGGCAGATACGCAGTATTTT. The chain couples TRBV19 to TRBJ2-3, with a weak D call TRBD1 (6 bases). The V and J ends lost 10 bases and 4 bases respectively, with 15 bases between them. The CDR3 runs 13 residues. Germline V CDR1 and CDR2: LNHDA, SQIVND (reference sequence). The full variable domain, its missing parts supplied by reference TRBV19 and TRBJ2-3, is DGGITQSPKYLFRKEGQNVTLSCEQNLNHDAMYWYRQDPGQGLRLIYYSQIVNDFQKGDIAEGYSVSREKKESFPLTVTSAQKNPTAFYLCATKGVEADTQYFGPGTRLTVL.

The V gene is TRBV6-1, the J gene TRBJ1-2, with D perhaps matching TRBD1 (5 bases). Germline CDR1 and CDR2: MNHNS and SASEGT. CDR3 size: 16 residues. The V end lost 3 bases, the J end lost 0 bases, and 14 bases lay between the germline ends. The CDR3 region is CASSDRSRGSNYGYTF. The CDR3 DNA sequence: TGTGCCAGCAGTGATCGCAGTAGGGGATCTAACTATGGCTACACCTTC.

Within the sample, this clone is medium-sized (0.01 to 0.1%). The chain is built from TRBV28 and TRBJ2-7; D may be TRBD2 (6 bases). CDR3 size: 16 residues. CDR1 MDHEN and CDR2 SYDVKM come from the germline V gene. The ends were cut back, 1 base at V and 0 bases at J, with 13 bases in the middle. In DNA, the CDR3 is TGTGCCAGCAGTTTATATCAGGGAGGCAACTCCTACGAGCAGTACTTC. Translating it yields CASSLYQGGNSYEQYF.

The V and J genes are TRBV24-1 and TRBJ2-5, with D unclear. Looked up from germline, CDR1 is KGHDR and CDR2 is SFDVKD. This CDR3 spans 14 amino acids. The V end was cut by 1 base, the J end by 0 bases, with 5 bases between. The CDR3 region has the DNA TGTGCCACCAGTGATTTCTCGAACCAAGAGACCCAGTACTTC. Its translation is CATSDFSNQETQYF.

The J gene is TRBJ1-6, the V gene TRBV7-2; 9 bases are shared with TRBD1. CDR3 length: 14 residues. Germline CDR1 and CDR2: SGHTA and FQGNSA. V was clipped by 6 bases and J by 10 bases; unmatched bases: 7. The CDR3 DNA reads TGTGCCAGCAGGGGACAGGGCGTTTGGTCACCCCTCCACTTT. Translating it yields CASRGQGVWSPLHF.

The J gene is TRBJ2-5, the V gene TRBV7-9, with 8 positions matching TRBD1. Germline V lookup: CDR1 SEHNR, CDR2 FQNEAQ (reference sequence). The CDR3 extends over 14 amino acids. The V segment lost 5 bases and the J segment 4 bases; nucleotides outside the gene matches: 6. CDR3 coding DNA: TGTGCCAGCAGCGAAGGACAGGGTCGAGAGACCCAGTACTTC. Its translation: CASSEGQGRETQYF.

This clone was seen only a few times. The V call is TRBV4-3, the J call TRBJ1-1, with a weak D call TRBD1 (5 bases). Trimming shortened V by 0 bases and J by 10 bases, and 12 bases separated the two germline ends. Germline lookup yields CDR1 LGHNA and CDR2 YSLEER. The CDR3 is made up of 13 amino acids. CDR3 DNA sequence: TGCGCCAGCAGCCAAGATCGGTTGGGGGTAGCTTTCTTT. This sequence encodes CASSQDRLGVAFF.

CDR3 loop: CASSPQSDSPNSPLHF. The CDR3 DNA sequence: TGCGCCAGCAGCCCCCAGTCAGATAGCCCCAATTCACCCCTCCACTTT. The chain couples TRBV4-1 to TRBJ1-6, with no clear D. The V gene lost 4 bases and the J gene lost 7 bases, with 17 bases spanning the gap. Germline CDR1 is MGHRA and CDR2 is YSYEKL. The CDR3 totals 16 residues.

This clone was seen only a few times. The V call is TRBV4-3, the J call TRBJ2-7; the match to TRBD1 covers 8 bases. V shed 3 bases, J shed 7 bases, and the junction held 14 bases outside the gene matches. Germline CDR1 is LGHNA and CDR2 is YSLEER. The CDR3 totals 16 residues. This CDR3 reads CASSQEGQGAVGEQYF. Here the CDR3 DNA reads TGCGCCAGCAGCCAGGAAGGACAGGGTGCGGTTGGGGAGCAGTACTTC.

This clone was detected a few times. This chain uses TRBV11-3 with TRBJ2-1; 7 nucleotides match TRBD2. CDR3 length: 15 residues. The trim removed 4 bases at V and 5 bases at J, leaving 8 bases unmatched. The germline V gene has CDR1 SGHNT and CDR2 YENEEA. The CDR3 nucleotides read TGTGCCAGCAGCTACGATGGACTAGTAAACAATGAGCAGTTCTTC. It specifies CASSYDGLVNNEQFF.

The chain joins TRBV5-8 to TRBJ2-7, with D unresolved. Germline CDR1 is SGHTS and CDR2 is YDEGEE. CDR3 length: 13 residues. V lost 0 bases and J 2 bases, leaving 6 bases between the germline ends. CDR3 in DNA: TGTGCCAGCAGCTTGGCCGGAACCTACGAGCAGTACTTC. Residues: CASSLAGTYEQYF.

The rearrangement joins TRBV5-1 to TRBJ2-1; weak D call: TRBD1 (5 bases). V was cut by 0 bases and J by 2 bases, with 18 bases left in between. Germline V gene data show CDR1 as SGHRS and CDR2 as YFSETQ. CDR3 length: 18 amino acids. DNA of the CDR3: TGCGCCAGCAGCTTGGGGACACTACTCGAAGGAACCTACAATGAGCAGTTCTTC. Translated: CASSLGTLLEGTYNEQFF.

The chain combines TRBV7-9 with TRBJ2-1, with TRBD1 matching 10 bases. Looked up from germline, CDR1 is SEHNR and CDR2 is FQNEAQ (reference sequence). The V gene end was trimmed by 8 bases and the J gene end by 4 bases; junction bases not matched to a gene: 5. This CDR3 spans 14 amino acids. The CDR3 DNA is TGTGCCAGCCCCGGGACAGGGGATTACAATGAGCAGTTCTTC. This codes for CASPGTGDYNEQFF.

The gene calls are TRBV9 and TRBJ2-3; unclear D gene. V lost 0 bases and J lost 6, with 11 bases in between. There are 14 residues in the CDR3. Per the germline V gene, CDR1 is SGDLS and CDR2 is YYNGEE. CDR3 in amino acids: CASSVEIGRDTQYF. The CDR3 DNA reads as TGTGCCAGCAGCGTAGAAATCGGGCGGGATACGCAGTATTTT.

There are a few counts of this clone. This sequence joins TRBV4-3 and TRBJ1-2; a possible D gene is TRBD1 (5 bases). Trimming left V 0 bases short and J 4 bases short, with 9 bases between. The germline gives CDR1 LGHNA, CDR2 YSLEER. The CDR3 has 14 residues. CDR3 protein: CASSQDRDVYGYTF. The DNA for the CDR3 is TGCGCCAGCAGCCAAGACAGGGATGTCTATGGCTACACCTTC.

J is TRBJ2-7 and V is TRBV10-3; TRBD2 might be the D (5 bases). Between the trimmed V and J ends, which lost 7 bases and 3 bases, there was a span of 13 bases. The CDR3 consists of 13 residues. Germline CDR1 reads ENHRY; CDR2 reads SYGVKD. DNA for the CDR3: TGTGCCATCACAGAGGGAGACGTCTACGAGCAGTACTTC. It codes for CAITEGDVYEQYF.

This clone came up once. The rearrangement joins TRBV18 to TRBJ1-1, with 8 nucleotides matching TRBD1. CDR1 is KGHSH and CDR2 is LQKENI in the germline V gene. Trimming at V came to 3 bases and at J to 4 bases, leaving 4 bases not matched to a gene. The CDR3 has 14 amino acids. The CDR3 region has the DNA TGTGCCAGCTCACCCGTAGGACAGGGCACTGAAGCTTTCTTT. It encodes CASSPVGQGTEAFF.

Written as DNA, the CDR3 is TGTGCCAGCAGGGGGACAGGGGTACATGGCTACACCTTC. It translates to CASRGTGVHGYTF. The chain has TRBV6-5 and TRBJ1-2; 10 bases align to TRBD1. The CDR3 is 13 residues long. Germline assignment: CDR1 MNHEY and CDR2 SVGAGI. V was clipped by 6 bases and J by 6 bases; unmatched bases: 4.

This clone was picked up one time. The gene calls are TRBV7-3 and TRBJ2-1; D is uncertain. Germline values: CDR1 SGHTA, CDR2 FQGTGA. The CDR3 length is 15 residues. V lost 5 bases, J lost 0 bases, and 11 bases lay in between. CDR3 amino acids: CASSTHTGSYNEQFF. The CDR3, as DNA: TGTGCCAGCAGCACCCACACTGGCTCCTACAATGAGCAGTTCTTC.

This chain joins TRBV30 and TRBJ2-5; D not certain. This CDR3 comprises 14 residues. Germline V CDR1 and CDR2: GTSNPN, SVGIG (reference sequence). The V end was cut by 3 bases, the J end by 2 bases, with 13 bases between. As DNA, the CDR3 is TGTGCCTGGAGACGGACCCCGGATCAAGAGACCCAGTACTTC. Its translation is CAWRRTPDQETQYF.

V is TRBV9 and J is TRBJ1-5; D not certain. The CDR3 spans 14 residues. The germline gives CDR1 SGDLS, CDR2 YYNGEE. Deletions cut 0 bases from V and 7 bases from J, with 11 bases between. The CDR3 coding sequence is TGTGCCAGCAGCGTAGGGCAGTATCCCCAGCCCCAGCATTTT. Its translation: CASSVGQYPQPQHF.

The CDR3 DNA sequence: TGTGCCAGCAGCAGGGACGGCTCGAACACTGAAGCTTTCTTT. Residues: CASSRDGSNTEAFF. This rearrangement joins TRBV14 to TRBJ1-1; D possibly corresponds to TRBD1 (5 bases). Germline V CDR1 and CDR2: SGHDN, FVKESK. The CDR3 sequence is 14 residues long. The germline V and J ends were trimmed by 5 bases and 1 base, with 11 bases remaining between them.

This clone turned up a few times. The V call is TRBV27, the J call TRBJ1-2; no clear D. Germline V gives CDR1 MNHEY, CDR2 SMNVEV (reference sequence). This CDR3 spans 13 amino acids. Deletions cut 0 bases from V and 4 bases from J, with 6 bases between. The CDR3 region has the DNA TGTGCCAGCAGTTTATCAGTCAGCTATGGCTACACCTTC. Translation gives CASSLSVSYGYTF.

The chain recombines TRBV28 with TRBJ1-4; the D gene is possibly TRBD1 (5 bases). Germline CDR1 and CDR2: MDHEN and SYDVKM. Trimming stripped 6 bases from V and 1 base from J, with 12 bases between. The CDR3 is made up of 15 amino acids. CDR3 sequence: CASRVPGGTNEKLFF. CDR3 DNA sequence: TGTGCCAGCAGAGTCCCGGGGGGAACTAATGAAAAACTGTTTTTT.